The 5 T cell receptor beta chains below were found in one sample sequenced in a study of PD-1 blockade in mismatch repair-deficient tumors. Generated by immunoSEQ multiplex PCR, the TCRdb table keeps only in-frame clones and is missing some. The table shows approximately 100,000 clones, with approximately 80% occurring only once. Sequencing used peripheral blood, obtained 35 to 37 weeks after starting pembrolizumab. These receptors were obtained from an adult with mismatch repair-deficient cancer.

The CDR3 bases are TGTGCCAGCACCCCTGAGGGGAGCCAGCCCCAGCATTTT. Amino acids: CASTPEGSQPQHF. The chain carries TRBV7-2 and TRBJ1-5; D may be TRBD1 (5 bases). Germline V lookup: CDR1 SGHTA, CDR2 FQGNSA. V lost 7 bases to trimming and J lost 7 bases, with 14 bases between them. The CDR3 is 13 residues long.

The rearrangement links TRBV5-4 to TRBJ2-7, with 9 bases lining up with TRBD2. V shed 4 bases, J shed 4 bases, and the junction held 12 bases outside the gene matches. CDR1 is SGHNT and CDR2 is YYREEE in the germline V gene (reference sequence). The CDR3 is made up of 16 amino acids. The DNA of the CDR3 is TGTGCCAGCAGCCAAGCTAGAAGCGGGAGGCCTTACGAGCAGTACTTC. It codes for CASSQARSGRPYEQYF.

The chain has TRBV10-3 and TRBJ2-1, with 10 bases matching TRBD2. The germline V gene encodes CDR1 ENHRY and CDR2 SYGVKD. The trim removed 3 bases at V and 0 bases at J, leaving 11 bases unmatched. The CDR3 extends over 19 amino acids. The CDR3 is CAISDNSGRTFTSYNEQFF. The CDR3 bases are TGTGCCATCAGTGATAATAGCGGGAGGACATTCACCTCCTACAATGAGCAGTTCTTC.

This rearrangement joins TRBV30 to TRBJ2-7; possibly TRBD1 for D (6 bases). Germline CDR1 and CDR2: GTSNPN and SVGIG (reference sequence). The CDR3 has 16 residues. V lost 1 base to trimming and J lost 6 bases, with 22 bases between them. In DNA, the CDR3 is TGTGCCTGGAGTGGGGGTGGATCAGGGGTAAGAAGCGAGCAGTACTTC. Residues: CAWSGGGSGVRSEQYF.

V gene TRBV19 combines with J gene TRBJ1-5; TRBD1 agrees at 10 bases. CDR1 is LNHDA, CDR2 SQIVND, per germline (reference sequence). The CDR3 totals 16 residues. V trimming: 3 bases; J trimming: 7 bases; junction bases outside the gene matches: 9. The CDR3 coding sequence is TGTGCCAGTAGTATGCCCTTCGGACAGGGGGTACAGCCCCAGCATTTT. Amino acids: CASSMPFGQGVQPQHF. The complete variable domain, with remaining parts taken from reference TRBV19 and TRBJ1-5, reads DGGITQSPKYLFRKEGQNVTLSCEQNLNHDAMYWYRQDPGQGLRLIYYSQIVNDFQKGDIAEGYSVSREKKESFPLTVTSAQKNPTAFYLCASSMPFGQGVQPQHFGDGTRLSIL.